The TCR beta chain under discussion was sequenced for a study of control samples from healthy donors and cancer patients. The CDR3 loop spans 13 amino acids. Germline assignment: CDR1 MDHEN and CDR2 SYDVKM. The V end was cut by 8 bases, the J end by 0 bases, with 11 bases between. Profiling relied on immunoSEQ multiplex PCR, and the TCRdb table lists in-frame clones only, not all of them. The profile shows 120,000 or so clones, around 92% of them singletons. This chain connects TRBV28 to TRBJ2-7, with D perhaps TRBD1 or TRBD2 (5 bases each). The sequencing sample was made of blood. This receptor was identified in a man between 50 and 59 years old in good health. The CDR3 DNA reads TGTGCCAGCCGGGCAGGGAGCTCCTACGAGCAGTACTTC. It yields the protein CASRAGSSYEQYF.